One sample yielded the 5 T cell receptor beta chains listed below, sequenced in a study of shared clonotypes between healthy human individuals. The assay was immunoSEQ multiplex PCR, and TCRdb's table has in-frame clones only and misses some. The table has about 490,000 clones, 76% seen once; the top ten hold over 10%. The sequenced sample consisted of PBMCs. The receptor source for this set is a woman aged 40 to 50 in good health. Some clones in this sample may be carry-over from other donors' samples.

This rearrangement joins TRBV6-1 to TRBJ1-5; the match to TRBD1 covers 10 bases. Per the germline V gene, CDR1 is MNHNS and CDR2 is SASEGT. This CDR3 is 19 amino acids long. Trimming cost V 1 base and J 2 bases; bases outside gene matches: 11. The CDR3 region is CASSEVGTGAPEGNQPQHF. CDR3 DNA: TGTGCCAGCAGTGAAGTGGGGACAGGGGCGCCTGAAGGCAATCAGCCCCAGCATTTT.

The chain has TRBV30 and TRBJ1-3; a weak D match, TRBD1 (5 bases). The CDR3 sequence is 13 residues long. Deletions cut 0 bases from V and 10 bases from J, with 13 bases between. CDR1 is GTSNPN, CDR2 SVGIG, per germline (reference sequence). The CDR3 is CAWSVNLEGTIYF. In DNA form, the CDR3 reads TGTGCCTGGAGTGTAAACCTAGAGGGGACCATATATTTT.

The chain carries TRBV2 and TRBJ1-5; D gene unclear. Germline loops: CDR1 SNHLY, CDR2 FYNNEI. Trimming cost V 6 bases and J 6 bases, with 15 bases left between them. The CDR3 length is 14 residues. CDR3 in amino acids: CASSRSGETQPQHF. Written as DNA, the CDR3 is TGTGCCAGCAGCCGCAGTGGGGAGACTCAGCCCCAGCATTTT.

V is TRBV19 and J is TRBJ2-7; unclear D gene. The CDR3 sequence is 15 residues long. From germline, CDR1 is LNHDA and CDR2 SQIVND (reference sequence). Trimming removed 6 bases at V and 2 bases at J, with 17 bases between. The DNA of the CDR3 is TGTGCCAGTAGAAACCTCCGGGCCTCACCCTACGAGCAGTACTTC. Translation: CASRNLRASPYEQYF. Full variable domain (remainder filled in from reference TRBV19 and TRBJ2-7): DGGITQSPKYLFRKEGQNVTLSCEQNLNHDAMYWYRQDPGQGLRLIYYSQIVNDFQKGDIAEGYSVSREKKESFPLTVTSAQKNPTAFYLCASRNLRASPYEQYFGPGTRLTVT.

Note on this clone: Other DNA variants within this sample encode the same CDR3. CDR3 amino acids: CSAGTGSYEQYF. The CDR3 bases are TGCAGCGCTGGGACAGGGTCATACGAGCAGTACTTC. This sequence joins TRBV29-1 and TRBJ2-7; 9 bases fit TRBD1. CDR1 and CDR2 (germline): SQVTM, ANQGSEA. The CDR3 totals 12 residues. Trimming at V came to 7 bases and at J to 4 bases, leaving 5 bases not matched to a gene.